These 4 T cell receptor beta chains originate from one sample sequenced in a study of cytomegalovirus exposure and HLA in healthy donors. The primer mix had 60 Vbeta and 13 Jbeta primers. Only in-frame clones appear in the TCRdb table, and some are missing; sequencing was by immunoSEQ multiplex PCR. The table has 150,000 to 200,000 clones, almost 80% seen once. Sequenced material: PBMCs. These receptors all stem from a woman between 45 and 65 years old in good health and CMV-seronegative.

The V and J genes are TRBV11-2 and TRBJ1-3; tentative D call: TRBD1 (5 bases). The V gene lost 2 bases and the J gene lost 0 bases, with 14 bases spanning the gap. This CDR3 is 17 amino acids long. Germline assignment: CDR1 SGHAT and CDR2 FQNNGV. CDR3 nucleotides: TGTGCCAGCAGCTTATCGCAGGGCCTCCTCTCTGGAAACACCATATATTTT. Its translation is CASSLSQGLLSGNTIYF.

The chain is built from TRBV5-1 and TRBJ2-3; 8 bases fit TRBD1. The CDR3 runs to 19 residues. V shed 4 bases and J 5 bases; nucleotides not matched to a gene: 21. Germline-derived CDR1 and CDR2 are SGHRS and YFSETQ. CDR3 loop: CASSTGQGLKVGLRDTQYF. CDR3 nucleotides: TGCGCCAGCAGCACCGGACAGGGTCTTAAAGTCGGTCTACGAGATACGCAGTATTTT.

The rearrangement joins TRBV11-2 to TRBJ1-1; D remains ambiguous. The CDR3 has 15 amino acids. V gave up 0 bases and J gave up 11 bases, with 19 bases separating them. Germline V gives CDR1 SGHAT, CDR2 FQNNGV. This CDR3 reads CASSLDVWARSLAFF. DNA for the CDR3: TGTGCCAGCAGCTTAGATGTATGGGCCAGAAGTTTGGCTTTCTTT.

V usage is TRBV4-2 and J usage is TRBJ1-5; D is possibly TRBD1 (6 bases). CDR3 size: 16 residues. With 4 bases removed from V and 3 bases from J, the gap between germline ends came to 16 bases. Looked up from germline, CDR1 is LGHNA and CDR2 is YNFKEQ. The chain's CDR3 is CASSPTVDSSNQPQHF. CDR3 DNA sequence: TGTGCCAGCAGCCCCACGGTGGACAGCTCCAATCAGCCCCAGCATTTT.